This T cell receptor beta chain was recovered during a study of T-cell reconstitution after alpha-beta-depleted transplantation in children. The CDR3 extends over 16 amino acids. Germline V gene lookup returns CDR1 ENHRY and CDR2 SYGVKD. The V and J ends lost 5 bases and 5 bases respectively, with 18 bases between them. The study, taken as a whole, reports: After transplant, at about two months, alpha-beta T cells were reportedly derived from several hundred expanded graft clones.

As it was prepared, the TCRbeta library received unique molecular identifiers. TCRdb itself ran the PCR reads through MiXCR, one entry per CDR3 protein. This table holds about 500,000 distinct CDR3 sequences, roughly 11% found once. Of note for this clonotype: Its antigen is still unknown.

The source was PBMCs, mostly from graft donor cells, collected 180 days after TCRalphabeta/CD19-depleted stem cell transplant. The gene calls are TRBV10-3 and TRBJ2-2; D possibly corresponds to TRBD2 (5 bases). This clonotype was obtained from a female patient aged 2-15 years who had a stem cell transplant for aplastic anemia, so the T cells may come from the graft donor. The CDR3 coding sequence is TGTGCCATCAGTAACCCCGGAGGAGGTTTGACCGGGGAGCTGTTTTTT. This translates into CAISNPGGGLTGELFF.